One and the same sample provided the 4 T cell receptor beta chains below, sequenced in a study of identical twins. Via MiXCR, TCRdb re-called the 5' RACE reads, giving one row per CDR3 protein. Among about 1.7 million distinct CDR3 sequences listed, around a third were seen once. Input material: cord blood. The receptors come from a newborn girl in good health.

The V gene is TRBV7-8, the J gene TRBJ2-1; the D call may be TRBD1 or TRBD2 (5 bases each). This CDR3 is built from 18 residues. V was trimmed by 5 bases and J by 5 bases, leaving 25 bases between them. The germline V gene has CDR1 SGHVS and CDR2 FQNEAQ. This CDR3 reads CASSIIFRDRRSDNEQFF. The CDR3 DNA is TGTGCCAGCAGCATTATATTTCGGGACCGGAGGTCCGACAATGAGCAGTTCTTC.

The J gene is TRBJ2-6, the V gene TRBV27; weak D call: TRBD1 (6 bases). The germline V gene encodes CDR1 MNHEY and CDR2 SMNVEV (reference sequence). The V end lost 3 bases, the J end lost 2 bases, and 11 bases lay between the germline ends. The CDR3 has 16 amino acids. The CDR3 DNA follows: TGTGCCAGCAGTTTCGCGAGGGGGACTGGGGCCAACGTCCTGACTTTC. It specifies CASSFARGTGANVLTF.

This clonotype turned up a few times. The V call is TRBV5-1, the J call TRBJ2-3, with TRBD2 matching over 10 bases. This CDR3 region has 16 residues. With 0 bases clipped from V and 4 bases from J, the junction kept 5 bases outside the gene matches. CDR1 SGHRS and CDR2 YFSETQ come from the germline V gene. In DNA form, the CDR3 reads TGCGCCAGCAGCTTGGTGGTAGCGGGGGGCCCAGATACGCAGTATTTT. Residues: CASSLVVAGGPDTQYF.

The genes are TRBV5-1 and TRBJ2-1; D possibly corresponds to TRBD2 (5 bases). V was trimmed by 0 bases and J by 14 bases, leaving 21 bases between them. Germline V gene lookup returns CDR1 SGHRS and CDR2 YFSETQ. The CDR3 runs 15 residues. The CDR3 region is CASSLGSIGPTGEFF. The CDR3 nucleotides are TGCGCCAGCAGCTTGGGGTCAATCGGGCCGACCGGGGAGTTCTTC.